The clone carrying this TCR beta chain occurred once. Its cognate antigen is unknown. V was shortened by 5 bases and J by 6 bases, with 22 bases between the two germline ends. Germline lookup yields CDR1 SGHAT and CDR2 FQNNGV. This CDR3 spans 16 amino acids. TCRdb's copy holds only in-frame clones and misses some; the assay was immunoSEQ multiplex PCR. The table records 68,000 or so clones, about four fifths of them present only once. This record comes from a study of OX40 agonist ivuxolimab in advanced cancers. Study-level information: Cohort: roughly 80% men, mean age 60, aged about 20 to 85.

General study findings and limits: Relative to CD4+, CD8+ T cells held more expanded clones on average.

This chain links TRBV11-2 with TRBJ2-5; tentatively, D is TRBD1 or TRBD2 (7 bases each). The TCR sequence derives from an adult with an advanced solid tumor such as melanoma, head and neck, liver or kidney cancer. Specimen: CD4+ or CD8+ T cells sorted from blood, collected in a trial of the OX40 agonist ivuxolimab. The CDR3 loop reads CASSPSWGQGGKTQYF. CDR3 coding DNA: TGTGCCAGCAGCCCAAGTTGGGGGCAGGGGGGGAAGACCCAGTACTTC.